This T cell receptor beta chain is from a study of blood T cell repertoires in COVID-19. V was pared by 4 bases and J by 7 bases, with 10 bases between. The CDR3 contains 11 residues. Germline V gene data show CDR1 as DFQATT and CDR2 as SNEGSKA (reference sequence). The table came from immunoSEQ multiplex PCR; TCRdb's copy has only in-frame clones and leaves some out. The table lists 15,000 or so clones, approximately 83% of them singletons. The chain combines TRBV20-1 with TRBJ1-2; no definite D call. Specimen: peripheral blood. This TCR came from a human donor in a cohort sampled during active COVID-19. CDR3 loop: CSAMVPGGYTF. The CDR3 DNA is TGCAGTGCTATGGTCCCGGGTGGCTACACCTTC.